A selection of T cell receptor beta chains follows, all from one sample in a study of T cells in localized non-small cell lung cancer. The repertoire was sequenced with immunoSEQ multiplex PCR; TCRdb's copy has only in-frame clones and lacks some. The data contain tens of thousands of clones, under 95% of them singletons. Sequenced material: peripheral blood, taken before any cancer treatment. The receptors shown here come from a female donor at least 60 years old with stage II squamous cell lung carcinoma. Each CDR3 is given with its conserved first and last residue. Fields, in order: clone size, V gene, CDR3 protein. Clone size is shown for a subset of rows, as once, few, many or a class of expanded clone.

-,TRBV10-1,CASTGSGTGNTGELFF
-,TRBV10-3,CAISESIFPSSERRNYEQYF
-,TRBV28,CASSLGSVNTEAFF
once,TRBV5-1,CASSGTLSPLHF
once,TRBV9,CASSVTPDSYEQYF
once,TRBV28,CASSSAGTGGHEQYF
-,TRBV12-5,CASGLDGPNYGYTF
-,TRBV5-4,CASSLATGEYEQYF
once,TRBV7-8,CASSSQYGGRSSGNTIYF
-,TRBV14,CASSQTYAGRGYTF
-,TRBV4-1,CASSQDRGQGAYTGELFF
few,TRBV6-7,CATSDSLQETQYF
-,TRBV2,CASRVGSLNTGELFF
-,TRBV6-1,CASSERPPGPAYSPLHF
-,TRBV30,CAWSVVSYEQYF
-,TRBV5-1,CASSLEGLGEQYF
-,TRBV5-4,CASSARLAGEQFF
-,TRBV15,CATSRVRDRGQNEQFF